Below are 10 T cell receptor beta chains sequenced from a single sample in a study of blood T cell repertoires in COVID-19. Using immunoSEQ multiplex PCR, the repertoire was profiled, and TCRdb retains in-frame clones only, with some absent. The sample records fewer than 85,000 clones, 80% to 90% being singletons. The sample taken for sequencing was peripheral blood. These receptor sequences come from a man aged 45-65 years with active COVID-19.

The J gene is TRBJ2-7, the V gene TRBV10-3; weak D call: TRBD2 (6 bases). Per germline, CDR1 ENHRY and CDR2 SYGVKD. The length of the CDR3 is 13 residues. V was shortened by 10 bases and J by 2 bases, with 15 bases between the two germline ends. The CDR3 DNA reads as TGTGCCACTAGCAGGGAGGTAGCCTACGAGCAGTACTTC. Translating gives CATSREVAYEQYF.

J is TRBJ2-7 and V is TRBV28; TRBD2 matches at 12 bases. CDR1 and CDR2 from the germline V gene are MDHEN and SYDVKM. There are 15 residues in the CDR3. The V gene end was trimmed by 2 bases and the J gene end by 6 bases; junction bases not matched to a gene: 5. CDR3 sequence reads: CASSLASGRVLEQYF. The CDR3 DNA is TGTGCCAGCAGTTTAGCTAGCGGGAGGGTTCTCGAGCAGTACTTC.

V gene TRBV2 combines with J gene TRBJ2-7; D is undetermined. CDR3 length equals 11 residues. Trimming shortened V by 6 bases and J by 4 bases, and 7 bases separated the two germline ends. The germline V gene has CDR1 SNHLY and CDR2 FYNNEI. The CDR3 loop is CASSTSYEQYF. The CDR3 coding sequence is TGTGCCAGCAGCACCAGTTACGAGCAGTACTTC.

V and J are TRBV6-5 and TRBJ1-1; TRBD1 is a possible D gene (6 bases). Trimming cost V 6 bases and J 5 bases, with 16 bases left between them. CDR3 length: 14 residues. Germline CDR1 and CDR2: MNHEY and SVGAGI. CDR3 sequence reads: CASRRGAEDTEAFF. CDR3 in DNA: TGTGCCAGCAGACGGGGGGCTGAGGATACTGAAGCTTTCTTT.

The chain recombines TRBV10-3 with TRBJ2-7; 10 bases map to TRBD1. The CDR3 covers 13 residues. Germline lookup yields CDR1 ENHRY and CDR2 SYGVKD. J lost 5 bases, V lost 4 bases, and 2 bases had no gene match. CDR3 coding DNA: TGTGCCATCAGTGGACAGGGGGCCGACGAGCAGTACTTC. This translates into CAISGQGADEQYF.

The chain carries TRBV28 and TRBJ1-2, with no clear D. Trimming stripped 6 bases from V and 0 bases from J, with 11 bases between. Looked up from germline, CDR1 is MDHEN and CDR2 is SYDVKM. This CDR3 is built from 14 residues. The CDR3 coding sequence is TGTGCCAGCAGCTACGGGATTACTAACTATGGCTACACCTTC. Translated: CASSYGITNYGYTF.

The sample holds one count of this clone. The gene calls are TRBV7-9 and TRBJ2-3; the match to TRBD2 covers 8 bases. V dropped 1 base and J dropped 7; count of bases not matched to a gene: 13. CDR3 length: 17 residues. CDR1 and CDR2 from the germline V gene are SEHNR and FQNEAQ (reference sequence). CDR3 in amino acids: CASSLVGGRNPQNTQYF. In DNA form, the CDR3 reads TGTGCCAGCAGCTTAGTCGGCGGGAGGAATCCCCAGAATACGCAGTATTTT.

The CDR3 DNA follows: TGTGCCAGCAGCAGAACAGGGGGTGATTCACCCCTCCACTTT. Encoded protein: CASSRTGGDSPLHF. V and J are TRBV7-9 and TRBJ1-6; TRBD1 aligns across 8 bases. Germline V gives CDR1 SEHNR, CDR2 FQNEAQ (reference sequence). CDR3 length equals 14 residues. Trimming took 5 bases from V and 8 from J; bases not matched to a gene: 5. Combining the CDR3 with reference TRBV7-9 and TRBJ1-6 gives the whole variable domain DTGVSQNPRHKITKRGQNVTFRCDPISEHNRLYWYRQTLGQGPEFLTYFQNEAQLEKSRLLSDRFSAERPKGSFSTLEIQRTEQGDSAMYLCASSRTGGDSPLHFGNGTRLTVT.

The chain is built from TRBV7-9 and TRBJ2-7; possibly TRBD1 for D (5 bases). The CDR3 runs 12 residues. Trimming left V 2 bases short and J 3 bases short, with 5 bases between. Looked up from germline, CDR1 is SEHNR and CDR2 is FQNEAQ (reference sequence). The CDR3 nucleotides read TGTGCCAGCAGCTTAACAGGCTACGAGCAGTACTTC. Translating it yields CASSLTGYEQYF. Based on the CDR3 plus reference TRBV7-9 and TRBJ2-7, the full variable domain is DTGVSQNPRHKITKRGQNVTFRCDPISEHNRLYWYRQTLGQGPEFLTYFQNEAQLEKSRLLSDRFSAERPKGSFSTLEIQRTEQGDSAMYLCASSLTGYEQYFGPGTRLTVT.

As DNA, the CDR3 is TGTGCCAGCTCACCGGAACTCGGGACAGGGTACAATGAGCAGTTCTTC. It specifies CASSPELGTGYNEQFF. The chain employs TRBV18 and TRBJ2-1; 9 bases match TRBD1. Losses at the gene ends were 3 bases for V and 4 bases for J; bases not matched to a gene: 7. The CDR3 is 16 residues long. Germline CDR1 and CDR2: KGHSH and LQKENI. Together with reference TRBV18 and TRBJ2-1, the CDR3 gives the full variable domain: NAGVMQNPRHLVRRRGQEARLRCSPMKGHSHVYWYRQLPEEGLKFMVYLQKENIIDESGMPKERFSAEFPKEGPSILRIQQVVRGDSAAYFCASSPELGTGYNEQFFGPGTRLTVL.